These 20 T cell receptor beta chains came from one sample sequenced in a study of CD8 T cells in Susac syndrome. The RNA input was 0.5 to 1 ug, and it was reverse transcribed with random hexamers. From the immunoSEQ multiplex PCR reads, TCRdb called clonotypes with MiXCR, one entry per CDR3 protein. The sample holds approximately 190,000 distinct CDR3 sequences, over 90% seen once. Sequenced material: CD4+ T cells from PBMCs. These receptors originate from a human donor with multiple sclerosis.

The chain joins TRBV20-1 to TRBJ2-7; D is tentatively TRBD1 or TRBD2 (6 bases each). The germline CDR1 and CDR2 sequences are DFQATT and SNEGSKA (reference sequence). The V and J ends lost 6 bases and 4 bases respectively, with 22 bases between them. This CDR3 is built from 15 residues. The CDR3 bases are TGCAGTGCGCGAGGGGGGCAGCCCTCTTGGTACGAGCAGTACTTC. Amino acid sequence: CSARGGQPSWYEQYF.

J is TRBJ2-5 and V is TRBV18, with D perhaps TRBD2 (5 bases). CDR1 and CDR2 (germline): KGHSH, LQKENI. The CDR3 runs to 16 residues. Trimming removed 0 bases from V and 4 bases from J, with 15 bases in between. CDR3 nucleotides: TGTGCCAGCTCACCACCGAAGACGGACTTTTCAGAGACCCAGTACTTC. Translated: CASSPPKTDFSETQYF.

This chain uses TRBV13 with TRBJ2-7; the D is unclear. Trimming stripped 3 bases from V and 9 bases from J, with 18 bases between. Germline CDR1 PRHDT, CDR2 FYEKMQ (reference sequence). This CDR3 contains 14 residues. CDR3 in amino acids: CASSLSDKAPWQYF. CDR3 coding DNA: TGTGCCAGCAGCTTGAGCGACAAGGCCCCCTGGCAGTACTTC.

This clonotype was picked up one time. The chain employs TRBV20-1 and TRBJ2-1; 14 bases align to TRBD2. Germline V gene sequence: CDR1 DFQATT, CDR2 SNEGSKA (reference sequence). The ends lost 3 bases at V and 6 bases at J; junction bases unmatched: 1. The CDR3 runs to 14 residues. CDR3 nucleotides: TGCAGTGCTAGGGGACTAGCGGGAGTCAATGAGCAGTTCTTC. It translates to CSARGLAGVNEQFF.

The V gene is TRBV29-1, the J gene TRBJ2-1; perhaps TRBD1 as D (6 bases). This CDR3 is built from 13 residues. Trimming shortened V by 7 bases and J by 7 bases, and 17 bases separated the two germline ends. Germline V gene lookup returns CDR1 SQVTM and CDR2 ANQGSEA. Written as DNA, the CDR3 is TGCAGCGCATCCGGGACCCAGGGGAATGAGCAGTTCTTC. This encodes CSASGTQGNEQFF.

V usage is TRBV29-1 and J usage is TRBJ2-1; D is ambiguous. Germline CDR1 reads SQVTM; CDR2 reads ANQGSEA. V was clipped by 4 bases and J by 11 bases, with 24 bases between them. The CDR3 has 15 residues. The CDR3 coding sequence is TGCAGCGTTGGGAGTTACGACGGTGTCAGAAGTCAGCAGTTCTTC. This translates into CSVGSYDGVRSQQFF.

In its sample, this clonotype was seen once. The CDR3 is CASSPPGQRDMAAFF. DNA for the CDR3: TGTGCCAGCTCACCACCGGGACAGAGGGATATGGCAGCTTTCTTT. The rearrangement uses TRBV18 and TRBJ1-1; 7 bases fit TRBD1. Trimming cost V 0 bases and J 10 bases; bases outside gene matches: 11. CDR3 length: 15 residues. Germline V gives CDR1 KGHSH, CDR2 LQKENI.

The chain links TRBV7-9 to TRBJ1-1; no clear D gene. Germline V gene data show CDR1 as SEHNR and CDR2 as FQNEAQ (reference sequence). The CDR3 covers 14 residues. Trimming stripped 4 bases from V and 5 bases from J, with 14 bases between. This CDR3 reads CASSSFIKGTEAFF. The CDR3 bases are TGTGCCAGCAGCTCCTTCATCAAGGGAACTGAAGCTTTCTTT.

The J gene is TRBJ1-2, the V gene TRBV12-3 or TRBV12-4; D gene ambiguous. Trimming left V 7 bases short and J 6 bases short, with 15 bases between. The CDR3 has 13 residues. CDR3 sequence: CASTIKPAHGYTF. The CDR3 DNA reads as TGTGCCAGCACCATAAAGCCTGCCCATGGCTACACCTTC.

Comments on this clonotype: Mismatch with germline at one junction end may stem from a read error. This sequence joins TRBV18 and TRBJ2-5; D gene uncertain. The CDR3 is made up of 11 amino acids. CDR1 and CDR2 (germline): KGHSH, LQKENI. Here the CDR3 DNA reads TGTGCCAGCTCATCTCAAGGGACCCAGTACTTC. Translation gives CASSSQGTQYF.

The genes are TRBV3-1 and TRBJ2-5, with D possibly matching TRBD2 (8 bases). The V gene lost 0 bases and the J gene lost 7 bases, with 18 bases spanning the gap. The CDR3 totals 16 residues. The germline CDR1 and CDR2 sequences are LGHDT and YNNKEL (reference sequence). The CDR3 sequence is CASSQDPAGGQRTQYF. Here the CDR3 DNA reads TGTGCCAGCAGCCAAGATCCGGCGGGGGGACAGAGGACCCAGTACTTC.

The chain joins TRBV9 to TRBJ2-7, with D maybe TRBD2 (6 bases). The V end was cut by 3 bases, the J end by 7 bases, with 23 bases between. The germline V gene has CDR1 SGDLS and CDR2 YYNGEE. The CDR3 loop spans 16 amino acids. CDR3 DNA sequence: TGTGCCAGCAGCGCCCGACCCTCAGGGAGTCGGGAGGAGCAGTACTTC. Residues: CASSARPSGSREEQYF. The complete variable domain, with remaining parts taken from reference TRBV9 and TRBJ2-7, reads DSGVTQTPKHLITATGQRVTLRCSPRSGDLSVYWYQQSLDQGLQFLIQYYNGEERAKGNILERFSAQQFPDLHSELNLSSLELGDSALYFCASSARPSGSREEQYFGPGTRLTVT.

The chain is built from TRBV29-1 and TRBJ2-1; 7 bases fit TRBD1. Germline lookup yields CDR1 SQVTM and CDR2 ANQGSEA. J gave up 2 bases and V 5 bases, and 3 bases lay outside the gene matches. The CDR3 is 13 residues long. The CDR3 reads CSVRDSPYNEQFF. CDR3 nucleotides: TGCAGCGTTCGGGACAGTCCCTACAATGAGCAGTTCTTC.

The chain employs TRBV4-1 and TRBJ1-5; 9 nucleotides agree with TRBD1. With 3 bases clipped from V and 0 bases from J, the junction kept 0 bases outside the gene matches. The CDR3 spans 15 residues. Germline assignment: CDR1 MGHRA and CDR2 YSYEKL. The CDR3 DNA reads as TGCGCCAGCAGCCAGGGACAGGGTAGCAATCAGCCCCAGCATTTT. Encoded protein: CASSQGQGSNQPQHF.

The genes are TRBV7-9 and TRBJ2-5, with 9 bases lining up with TRBD1. V gave up 5 bases and J gave up 4 bases; unmatched junction bases: 8. The length of the CDR3 is 15 residues. Germline loops: CDR1 SEHNR, CDR2 FQNEAQ (reference sequence). Here the CDR3 reads CASSRPTGGIETQYF. CDR3 DNA: TGTGCCAGCAGCCGCCCAACAGGGGGCATAGAGACCCAGTACTTC.

The chain employs TRBV30 and TRBJ1-1, with unresolved D. Germline V gene lookup returns CDR1 GTSNPN and CDR2 SVGIG (reference sequence). The germline V and J ends were trimmed by 4 bases and 0 bases, with 12 bases remaining between them. This CDR3 comprises 14 residues. This CDR3 reads CAWTSRTLNTEAFF. CDR3 coding DNA: TGTGCCTGGACGAGCCGAACACTGAACACTGAAGCTTTCTTT.

V and J are TRBV20-1 and TRBJ2-3, with D unresolved. Germline CDR1 reads DFQATT; CDR2 reads SNEGSKA (reference sequence). The germline V and J ends were trimmed by 0 bases and 7 bases, with 5 bases remaining between them. The CDR3 is 11 residues long. The CDR3 loop reads CSARDQHTQYF. In nucleotides, the CDR3 is TGCAGTGCTAGAGATCAGCATACGCAGTATTTT.

The sample holds a few counts of this clonotype. The chain joins TRBV15 to TRBJ1-2; the D gene is possibly TRBD1 (6 bases). The length of the CDR3 is 15 residues. From germline, CDR1 is LNHNV and CDR2 YYDKDF (reference sequence). Trimming removed 5 bases from V and 3 bases from J, with 16 bases in between. The CDR3 spells CATSGSQQGYYGYTF. In nucleotides, the CDR3 is TGTGCCACCAGCGGATCACAACAGGGATACTATGGCTACACCTTC.

The chain links TRBV5-6 to TRBJ2-1, with 7 positions matching TRBD2. This CDR3 has 14 residues. V lost 6 bases and J lost 9; bases outside the gene matches: 12. Germline assignment: CDR1 SGHDT and CDR2 YYEEEE. The CDR3 sequence: CASIAGLGIGEQFF. DNA for the CDR3: TGTGCCAGCATCGCCGGACTAGGTATAGGTGAGCAGTTCTTC.

A single count supports this clonotype. The chain recombines TRBV30 with TRBJ1-5; D gene uncertain. From germline, CDR1 is GTSNPN and CDR2 SVGIG (reference sequence). Trimming took 5 bases from V and 7 from J, leaving 12 bases between them. This CDR3 has 12 residues. CDR3 in amino acids: CAWVPGFQPQHF. Here the CDR3 DNA reads TGTGCCTGGGTCCCCGGGTTCCAGCCCCAGCATTTT.